This T cell receptor beta chain is from a study of radiotherapy plus CTLA-4 blockade in lung cancer (dated by TCRdb to 2016 to 2018). The study in broad terms: Objective responses were observed in about a sixth of enrolled patients, and disease control was achieved in around 30%. Study-level results and caveats: After treatment with radiotherapy and ipilimumab, TCR clones that came from tumors expanded in the peripheral blood. Increased serum interferon-beta after radiation, together with early dynamic changes in blood T cell clones, were reported to be the strongest predictors of response.

Receptors were amplified or captured by the immunoSEQ multiplex PCR assay. In its TCRdb copy, this immuneACCESS table keeps in-frame sequences only and misses some clones. Where compared with another copy, unresolved V genes explain less than half of these, and the others have no known cause. This sample has around 91,000 clones in its table, and about 86% of those were observed once. The ten largest clones add up to approximately 5% of the sample. Points on this clone: Its cognate antigen has yet to be identified. Qualities for individual bases were not recorded, and no much larger clone is one base off.

In this study, focal radiation therapy paired with CTLA-4 blockade (ipilimumab) was tested in patients who had chemo-refractory metastatic non-small-cell lung cancer. The TCR originated in a human donor with non-small cell lung cancer that progressed on radiotherapy plus ipilimumab. Here the sequenced sample was peripheral blood, taken from a patient treated with radiotherapy plus ipilimumab.

The sequenced DNA: TGTGCCAGTACAGCCCTCCCTCGGGGGGGAAACACTGAAGCTTTCTTT. It translates as CASTALPRGGNTEAFF. The sequence joins TRBV19 to TRBJ1-1, with a weak D call of TRBD1 (5 bases match). V and J lose 7 bases and 2 bases, and a span of 20 bases separates them. Sequences LNHDA (CDR1) and SQIVND (CDR2) are obtained from the germline V gene (reference sequence). The CDR3 numbers 16 residues from cysteine through phenylalanine. Just the 48-base CDR3 DNA is kept, in frame starting at base 1.